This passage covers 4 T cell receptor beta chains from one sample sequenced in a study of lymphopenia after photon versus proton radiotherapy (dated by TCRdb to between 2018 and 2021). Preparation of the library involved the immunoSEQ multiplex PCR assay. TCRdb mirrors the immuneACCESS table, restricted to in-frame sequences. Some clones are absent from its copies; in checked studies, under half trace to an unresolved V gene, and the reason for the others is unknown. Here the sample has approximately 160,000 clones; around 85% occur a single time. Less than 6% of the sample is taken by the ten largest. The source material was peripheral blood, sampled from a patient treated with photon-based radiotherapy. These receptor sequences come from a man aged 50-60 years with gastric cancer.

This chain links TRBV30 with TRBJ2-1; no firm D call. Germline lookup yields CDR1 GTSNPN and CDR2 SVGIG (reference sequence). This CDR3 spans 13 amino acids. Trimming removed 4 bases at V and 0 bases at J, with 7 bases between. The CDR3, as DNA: TGTGCCTGGAACGAAGACTCCTACAATGAGCAGTTCTTC. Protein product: CAWNEDSYNEQFF.

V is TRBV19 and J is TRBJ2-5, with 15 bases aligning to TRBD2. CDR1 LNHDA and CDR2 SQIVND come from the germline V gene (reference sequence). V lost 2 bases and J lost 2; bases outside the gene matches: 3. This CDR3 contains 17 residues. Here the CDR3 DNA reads TGTGCCAGTAGTATACGGACTAGCGGGAGGGTGCAAGAGACCCAGTACTTC. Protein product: CASSIRTSGRVQETQYF.

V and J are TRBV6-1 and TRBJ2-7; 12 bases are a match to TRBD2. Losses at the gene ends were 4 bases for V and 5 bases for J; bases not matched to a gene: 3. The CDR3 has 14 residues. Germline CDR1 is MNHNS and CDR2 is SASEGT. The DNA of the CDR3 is TGTGCCAGCAGTGTGACTAGCGGGAGTGACGAGCAGTACTTC. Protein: CASSVTSGSDEQYF.

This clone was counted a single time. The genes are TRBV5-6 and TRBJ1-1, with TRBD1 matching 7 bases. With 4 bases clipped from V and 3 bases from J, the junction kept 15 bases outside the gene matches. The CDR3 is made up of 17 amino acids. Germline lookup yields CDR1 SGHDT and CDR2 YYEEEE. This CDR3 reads CASSTNLGTAIYTEAFF. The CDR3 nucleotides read TGTGCCAGCAGCACAAACCTCGGGACAGCGATTTACACTGAAGCTTTCTTT.